The clone carrying this T cell receptor beta chain came up a few times. Its specificity is not known. This sample is drawn from a study of response to subunit inactivated influenza vaccine. Study observations and caveats: Only a handful of new T cells, the authors suggested, are recruited with each seasonal influenza vaccination.

Germline V gives CDR1 LNHDA, CDR2 SQIVND (reference sequence). Trimming removed 7 bases at V and 7 bases at J, with 20 bases between. The CDR3 has 14 residues. A single record per CDR3 protein comes from TCRdb applying MiXCR to the RT-PCR reads. Of around 320,000 distinct CDR3 sequences listed, 20% to 25% were seen once; the top ten hold about 9.3%. The sequencing used PBMCs from blood, collected about 20 months after vaccination. The chain couples TRBV19 to TRBJ2-7; either TRBD1 or TRBD2 may supply D (6 bases each). This sequence originates from a man between 50 and 75 years old who received an inactivated influenza vaccine. The CDR3 bases are TGTGCCAGTATGAAAGGGGGGAACTCCTTGGAGCAGTACTTC. Translated: CASMKGGNSLEQYF. The full variable domain, rest sourced from reference TRBV19 and TRBJ2-7, is DGGITQSPKYLFRKEGQNVTLSCEQNLNHDAMYWYRQDPGQGLRLIYYSQIVNDFQKGDIAEGYSVSREKKESFPLTVTSAQKNPTAFYLCASMKGGNSLEQYFGPGTRLTVT.